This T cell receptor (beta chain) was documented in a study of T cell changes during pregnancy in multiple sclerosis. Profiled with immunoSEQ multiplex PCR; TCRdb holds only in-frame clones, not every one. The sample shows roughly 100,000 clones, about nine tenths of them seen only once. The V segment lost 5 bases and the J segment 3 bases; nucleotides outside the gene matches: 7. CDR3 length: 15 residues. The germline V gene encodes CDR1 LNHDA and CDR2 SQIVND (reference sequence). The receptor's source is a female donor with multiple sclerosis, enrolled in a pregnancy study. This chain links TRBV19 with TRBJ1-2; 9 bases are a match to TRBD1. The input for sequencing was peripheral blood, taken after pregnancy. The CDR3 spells CASSPGGQGDYGYTF. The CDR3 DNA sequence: TGTGCCAGTAGTCCCGGGGGACAGGGAGACTATGGCTACACCTTC.